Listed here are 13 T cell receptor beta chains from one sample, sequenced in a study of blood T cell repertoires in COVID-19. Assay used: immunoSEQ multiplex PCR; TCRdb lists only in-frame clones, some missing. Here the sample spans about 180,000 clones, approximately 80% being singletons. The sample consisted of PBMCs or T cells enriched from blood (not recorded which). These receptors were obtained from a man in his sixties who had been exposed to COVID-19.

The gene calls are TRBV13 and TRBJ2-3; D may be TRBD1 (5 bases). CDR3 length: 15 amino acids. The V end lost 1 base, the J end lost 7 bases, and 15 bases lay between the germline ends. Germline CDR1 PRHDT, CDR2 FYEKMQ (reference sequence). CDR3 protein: CASSLVGQGKNTQYF. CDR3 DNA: TGTGCCAGCAGCTTAGTGGGGCAGGGAAAAAATACGCAGTATTTT.

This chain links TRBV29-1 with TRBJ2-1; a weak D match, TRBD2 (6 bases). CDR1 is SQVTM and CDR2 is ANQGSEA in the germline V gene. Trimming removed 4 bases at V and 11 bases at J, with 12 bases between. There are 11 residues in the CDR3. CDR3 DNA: TGCAGCGTTGGAGGAGGGACGAAGCAGTTCTTC. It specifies CSVGGGTKQFF.

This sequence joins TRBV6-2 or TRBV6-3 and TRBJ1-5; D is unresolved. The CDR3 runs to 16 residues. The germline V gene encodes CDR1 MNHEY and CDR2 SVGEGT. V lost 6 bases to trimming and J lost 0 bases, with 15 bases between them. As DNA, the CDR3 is TGTGCCAGCAGCCACGGAGGAGCTCATAGCAATCAGCCCCAGCATTTT. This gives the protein CASSHGGAHSNQPQHF.

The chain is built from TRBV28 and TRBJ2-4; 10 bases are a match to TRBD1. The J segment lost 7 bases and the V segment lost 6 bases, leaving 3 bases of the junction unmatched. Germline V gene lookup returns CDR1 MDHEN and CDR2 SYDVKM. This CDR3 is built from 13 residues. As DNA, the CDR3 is TGTGCCAGCAGACAGGACAGGGGGAACATTCAGTACTTC. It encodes CASRQDRGNIQYF.

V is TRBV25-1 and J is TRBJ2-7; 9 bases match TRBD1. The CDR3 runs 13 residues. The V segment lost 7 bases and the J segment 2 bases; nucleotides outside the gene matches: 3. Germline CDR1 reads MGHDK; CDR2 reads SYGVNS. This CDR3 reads CASKGQGAYEQYF. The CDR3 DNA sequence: TGTGCCAGCAAGGGACAGGGAGCCTACGAGCAGTACTTC.

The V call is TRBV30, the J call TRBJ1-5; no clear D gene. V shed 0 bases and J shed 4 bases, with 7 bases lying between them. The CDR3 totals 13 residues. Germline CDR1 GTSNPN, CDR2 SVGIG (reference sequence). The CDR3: CAWSVLRNQPQHF. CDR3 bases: TGTGCCTGGAGTGTACTACGGAATCAGCCCCAGCATTTT.

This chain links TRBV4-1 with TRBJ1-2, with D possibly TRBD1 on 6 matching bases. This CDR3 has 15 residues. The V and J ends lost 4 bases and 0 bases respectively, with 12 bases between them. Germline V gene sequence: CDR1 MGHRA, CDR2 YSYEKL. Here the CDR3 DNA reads TGCGCCAGCAGCCCACAAGGACAGTCTAACTATGGCTACACCTTC. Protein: CASSPQGQSNYGYTF.

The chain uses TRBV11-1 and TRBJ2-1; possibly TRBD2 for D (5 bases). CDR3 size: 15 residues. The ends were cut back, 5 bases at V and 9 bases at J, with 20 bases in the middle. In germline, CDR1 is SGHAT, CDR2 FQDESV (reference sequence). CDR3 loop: CASSTSRTSGGEQFF. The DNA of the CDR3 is TGTGCCAGCAGCACTTCCCGGACCAGCGGAGGTGAGCAGTTCTTC.

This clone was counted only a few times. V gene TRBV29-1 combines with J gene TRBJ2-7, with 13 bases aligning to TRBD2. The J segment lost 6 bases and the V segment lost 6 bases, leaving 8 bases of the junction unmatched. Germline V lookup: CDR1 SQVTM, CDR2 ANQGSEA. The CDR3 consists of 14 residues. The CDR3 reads CSVGLAGNTGEQYF. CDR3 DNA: TGCAGCGTGGGACTAGCGGGGAATACAGGCGAGCAGTACTTC.

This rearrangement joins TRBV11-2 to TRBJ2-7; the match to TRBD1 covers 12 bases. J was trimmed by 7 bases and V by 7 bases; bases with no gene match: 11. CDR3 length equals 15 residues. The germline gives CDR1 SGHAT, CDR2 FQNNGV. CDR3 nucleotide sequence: TGTGCCAGCACCCATCCCGGGACAGGGGGCTGGGAGCAGTACTTC. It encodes CASTHPGTGGWEQYF.

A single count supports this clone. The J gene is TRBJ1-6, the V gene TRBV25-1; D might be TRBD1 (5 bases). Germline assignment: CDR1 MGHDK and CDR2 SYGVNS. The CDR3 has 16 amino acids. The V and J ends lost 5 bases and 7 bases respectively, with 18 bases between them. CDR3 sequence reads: CASSTLAGTVNSPLHF. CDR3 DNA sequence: TGTGCCAGCAGTACCCTCGCCGGGACTGTGAATTCACCCCTCCACTTT.

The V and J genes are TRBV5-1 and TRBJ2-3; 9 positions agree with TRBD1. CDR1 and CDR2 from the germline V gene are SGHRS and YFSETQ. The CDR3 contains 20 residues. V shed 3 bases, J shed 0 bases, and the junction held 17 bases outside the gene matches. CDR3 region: CASSSERIPGQGTSTDTQYF. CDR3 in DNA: TGCGCCAGCAGCTCGGAACGAATTCCGGGACAGGGAACTAGCACAGATACGCAGTATTTT.

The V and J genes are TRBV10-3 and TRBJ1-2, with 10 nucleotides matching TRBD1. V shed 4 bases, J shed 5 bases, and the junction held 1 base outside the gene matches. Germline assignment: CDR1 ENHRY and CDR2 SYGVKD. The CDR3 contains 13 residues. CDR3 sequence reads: CAISAGQGYGYTF. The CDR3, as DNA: TGTGCCATCAGTGCGGGACAGGGGTATGGCTACACCTTC.